A single sample gave rise to the 29 T cell receptor beta chains below, sequenced in a study of T-cell reconstitution after alpha-beta-depleted transplantation in children. The TCRbeta library incorporated unique molecular identifiers. One entry per CDR3 protein, called by TCRdb with MiXCR from the PCR reads. The repertoire holds 500,000 to 750,000 distinct CDR3 sequences, with 25% to 30% as singletons. Sequenced here: PBMCs, sampled before TCRalphabeta/CD19-depleted stem cell transplant. The receptors come from a boy in the first two years of life with Wiskott-Aldrich syndrome, due to receive a stem cell transplant.

The genes are TRBV6-5 and TRBJ2-2, with D possibly being TRBD1 or TRBD2 (5 bases each). Germline-derived CDR1 and CDR2 are MNHEY and SVGAGI. The CDR3 consists of 17 residues. Trimming took off 2 bases at V and 5 bases at J, with 18 bases between the two ends. The CDR3 loop is CASSYRLQRTLTGELFF. DNA of the CDR3: TGTGCCAGCAGTTACCGCCTCCAGCGGACACTAACCGGGGAGCTGTTTTTT.

The chain recombines TRBV5-1 with TRBJ2-2; a possible D gene is TRBD1 (6 bases). V lost 4 bases and J 2 bases, leaving 12 bases between the germline ends. This CDR3 contains 15 residues. Germline CDR1 reads SGHRS; CDR2 reads YFSETQ. The CDR3 nucleotides read TGCGCCAGCAGCCCGGGACACGTAAACACCGGGGAGCTGTTTTTT. This gives the protein CASSPGHVNTGELFF. The variable domain in full, completed from reference TRBV5-1 and TRBJ2-2, reads KAGVTQTPRYLIKTRGQQVTLSCSPISGHRSVSWYQQTPGQGLQFLFEYFSETQRNKGNFPGRFSGRQFSNSRSEMNVSTLELGDSALYLCASSPGHVNTGELFFGEGSRLTVL.

The rearrangement joins TRBV9 to TRBJ2-5, with TRBD2 identical over 13 bases. Germline-derived CDR1 and CDR2 are SGDLS and YYNGEE. The junction had 10 bases not matched to a gene; V was cut back by 9 bases and J by 5 bases. This CDR3 comprises 15 residues. The CDR3: CAITEGLAGVETQYF. CDR3 sequence (DNA): TGTGCCATCACCGAAGGACTAGCGGGAGTTGAGACCCAGTACTTC.

This clonotype was detected many times. The chain combines TRBV12-3 or TRBV12-4 with TRBJ2-1; D not certain. The CDR3 has 11 residues. The germline V and J ends were trimmed by 4 bases and 9 bases, with 7 bases remaining between them. The CDR3 DNA reads TGTGCCAGCAGTTACAGAGGTGAGCAGTTCTTC. Residues: CASSYRGEQFF.

In this sample, this clonotype turned up a few times. The V gene is TRBV12-3 or TRBV12-4, the J gene TRBJ2-5; D possibly corresponds to TRBD1 (6 bases). There are 15 residues in the CDR3. The V end lost 2 bases, the J end lost 2 bases, and 12 bases lay between the germline ends. CDR3 residues: CASSLSAGTQETQYF. The DNA for the CDR3 is TGTGCCAGCAGTTTATCGGCAGGGACACAAGAGACCCAGTACTTC.

The chain recombines TRBV19 with TRBJ1-4; TRBD1 aligns across 7 bases. Germline CDR1 is LNHDA and CDR2 is SQIVND (reference sequence). Trimming took 7 bases from V and 5 from J; bases not matched to a gene: 7. This CDR3 has 14 amino acids. The CDR3 nucleotides are TGTGCCAGTAAACGACAGGGTGGGAATGAAAAACTGTTTTTT. Translated, it gives CASKRQGGNEKLFF.

The chain recombines TRBV6-2 or TRBV6-3 with TRBJ1-2; 7 bases agree with TRBD1. Germline V CDR1 and CDR2: MNHEY, SVGEGT. Unmatched junction bases numbered 6, after V lost 2 bases and J lost 6 bases. The CDR3 covers 14 residues. The CDR3 spells CASSYEDRPNGYTF. As DNA, the CDR3 is TGTGCCAGCAGTTACGAGGACAGGCCCAATGGCTACACCTTC.

The rearrangement links TRBV10-3 to TRBJ2-5; D not resolved. This CDR3 has 13 amino acids. V was trimmed by 8 bases and J by 5 bases, leaving 15 bases between them. The V gene's germline CDR1 is ENHRY and CDR2 SYGVKD. In DNA form, the CDR3 reads TGTGCCATCGCACGTTCCCGGAAGGAGACCCAGTACTTC. It codes for CAIARSRKETQYF.

This rearrangement joins TRBV10-3 to TRBJ2-7, with 8 bases aligning to TRBD2. Trimming at V came to 6 bases and at J to 3 bases, leaving 16 bases not matched to a gene. The CDR3 loop spans 17 amino acids. From germline, CDR1 is ENHRY and CDR2 SYGVKD. CDR3 in DNA: TGTGCCATCAGGCCGGCTAGCGGGTCCCAACAGGGCTACGAGCAGTACTTC. This translates into CAIRPASGSQQGYEQYF.

The chain carries TRBV5-1 and TRBJ2-5; D is tentatively TRBD1 or TRBD2 (5 bases each). The V and J ends lost 6 bases and 3 bases respectively, with 12 bases between them. This CDR3 is 13 amino acids long. CDR1 and CDR2 from the germline V gene are SGHRS and YFSETQ. The CDR3 nucleotides are TGCGCCAGCACCTTCGGGGCCAAAGAGACCCAGTACTTC. Translated, it gives CASTFGAKETQYF.

In this sample, this clonotype turned up a few times. The chain has TRBV27 and TRBJ2-7; tentatively, D is TRBD2 (6 bases). Trimming left V 6 bases short and J 6 bases short, with 24 bases between. This CDR3 is 16 amino acids long. The germline V gene encodes CDR1 MNHEY and CDR2 SMNVEV (reference sequence). CDR3 nucleotide sequence: TGTGCCAGCAGCTTAATTCCACCGGGAGCTCGCGGCGAGCAGTACTTC. This gives the protein CASSLIPPGARGEQYF.

The chain recombines TRBV27 with TRBJ2-5; D possibly uses TRBD1 or TRBD2 (6 bases each). CDR3 size: 15 residues. In germline, CDR1 is MNHEY, CDR2 SMNVEV (reference sequence). The V and J ends lost 6 bases and 1 base respectively, with 15 bases between them. The CDR3: CASSLTWGAQETQYF. CDR3 sequence (DNA): TGTGCCAGCAGCCTTACCTGGGGGGCCCAAGAGACCCAGTACTTC.

The rearrangement links TRBV12-3 or TRBV12-4 to TRBJ2-1; D could derive from TRBD1 or TRBD2 (6 bases each). This CDR3 spans 15 amino acids. Trimming pared 3 bases from V and 7 bases from J, leaving 16 bases between. CDR3 region: CASSFQRGRRNEQFF. DNA for the CDR3: TGTGCCAGCAGTTTTCAACGGGGGCGCAGAAATGAGCAGTTCTTC.

The rearrangement uses TRBV20-1 and TRBJ1-6, with D hard to call. Looked up from germline, CDR1 is DFQATT and CDR2 is SNEGSKA (reference sequence). Trimming took 6 bases from V and 6 from J, leaving 18 bases between them. The CDR3 covers 15 residues. CDR3 sequence: CSALTDPAFNSPLHF. For the CDR3, the DNA is TGCAGTGCATTGACCGATCCGGCGTTTAATTCACCCCTCCACTTT.

The chain has TRBV5-1 and TRBJ2-7, with 13 nucleotides matching TRBD2. Trimming removed 0 bases from V and 6 bases from J; junction bases left unmatched: 6. There are 16 residues in the CDR3. In germline, CDR1 is SGHRS, CDR2 YFSETQ. The CDR3 region has the DNA TGCGCCAGCAGCTTGGTACTAGCGGGAGGGTCTGCCGAGCAGTACTTC. Translation gives CASSLVLAGGSAEQYF.

The chain has TRBV27 and TRBJ1-4; 8 bases are shared with TRBD1. In germline, CDR1 is MNHEY, CDR2 SMNVEV (reference sequence). CDR3 length: 15 amino acids. V was clipped by 5 bases and J by 3 bases; unmatched bases: 5. The CDR3 here is CASSDRTGPNEKLFF. Written as DNA, the CDR3 is TGTGCCAGCAGTGATAGGACAGGGCCTAATGAAAAACTGTTTTTT.

The chain has TRBV5-1 and TRBJ2-7; a possible D gene is TRBD2 (5 bases). Germline-derived CDR1 and CDR2 are SGHRS and YFSETQ. The germline V and J ends were trimmed by 5 bases and 4 bases, with 10 bases remaining between them. CDR3 length: 12 amino acids. CDR3 amino acids: CASRGVWYEQYF. CDR3 coding DNA: TGCGCCAGCAGGGGAGTATGGTACGAGCAGTACTTC.

This clonotype was detected a few times. The rearrangement links TRBV27 to TRBJ1-3; D is uncertain. Germline CDR1 reads MNHEY; CDR2 reads SMNVEV (reference sequence). This CDR3 comprises 16 residues. Trimming removed 6 bases from V and 0 bases from J, with 15 bases in between. The CDR3 bases are TGTGCCAGCAGAAAGGCGGGTTTGAGCTCTGGAAACACCATATATTTT. Protein: CASRKAGLSSGNTIYF.

This clonotype was counted between two and nine times. The chain couples TRBV20-1 to TRBJ2-3; TRBD2 matches at 14 bases. This CDR3 is 17 amino acids long. In germline, CDR1 is DFQATT, CDR2 SNEGSKA (reference sequence). The junction had 8 bases not matched to a gene; V was cut back by 2 bases and J by 4 bases. CDR3 loop: CSARPGLAGEVPDTQYF. DNA of the CDR3: TGCAGTGCTAGACCGGGACTAGCGGGAGAGGTTCCAGATACGCAGTATTTT.

The rearrangement joins TRBV20-1 to TRBJ1-1; maybe TRBD1 (5 bases). The germline V gene encodes CDR1 DFQATT and CDR2 SNEGSKA (reference sequence). V was cut by 0 bases and J by 5 bases, with 13 bases left in between. The CDR3 sequence is 14 residues long. The CDR3 is CSARDYRGKTEAFF. The CDR3 DNA sequence: TGCAGTGCTAGAGATTATAGGGGCAAAACTGAAGCTTTCTTT.

J is TRBJ2-5 and V is TRBV20-1; 11 bases are a match to TRBD2. V shed 5 bases and J 4 bases; nucleotides not matched to a gene: 3. Germline CDR1 and CDR2: DFQATT and SNEGSKA (reference sequence). The CDR3 consists of 13 residues. CDR3 bases: TGCAGTGCTCTCCTAGCGGGAGGAGAGACCCAGTACTTC. Its protein product is CSALLAGGETQYF.

This rearrangement joins TRBV12-3 or TRBV12-4 to TRBJ2-1; D could derive from TRBD1 or TRBD2 (6 bases each). V lost 6 bases and J lost 9, with 12 bases in between. This CDR3 region has 12 residues. CDR3 residues: CASSPEGGEQFF. The CDR3 coding sequence is TGTGCCAGCAGCCCCGAGGGGGGTGAGCAGTTCTTC.

The V gene is TRBV29-1, the J gene TRBJ1-1, with TRBD1 identical over 7 bases. Trimming at V came to 4 bases and at J to 5 bases, leaving 7 bases not matched to a gene. CDR3 length: 13 amino acids. Germline lookup yields CDR1 SQVTM and CDR2 ANQGSEA. CDR3 sequence (DNA): TGCAGCGTTGGCCGTCAGGGGGGTACTGAAGCTTTCTTT. It yields the protein CSVGRQGGTEAFF.

The chain uses TRBV4-1 and TRBJ2-7; the match to TRBD2 covers 7 bases. The germline V gene has CDR1 MGHRA and CDR2 YSYEKL. With V trimmed by 2 bases and J by 4 bases, 23 bases remained unmatched. The CDR3 totals 20 residues. DNA of the CDR3: TGCGCCAGCAGCCAAAGGCCTGGCGCAGAACTAGCGTGGGATAATTACGAGCAGTACTTC. Translated, it gives CASSQRPGAELAWDNYEQYF.

The chain combines TRBV30 with TRBJ1-1; D is undetermined. The V and J ends lost 4 bases and 7 bases respectively, with 13 bases between them. From germline, CDR1 is GTSNPN and CDR2 SVGIG (reference sequence). The CDR3 extends over 12 amino acids. The CDR3 is CAWNMYGVEAFF. The CDR3 DNA follows: TGTGCCTGGAACATGTATGGGGTTGAAGCTTTCTTT.

The chain couples TRBV2 to TRBJ1-1, with TRBD1 matching over 10 bases. The V and J ends lost 9 bases and 5 bases, in that order; junction bases with no gene match: 12. This CDR3 is built from 15 residues. In germline, CDR1 is SNHLY, CDR2 FYNNEI. CDR3 sequence (DNA): TGTGCCAGTCGTGGGGGACAGGGGAAAAAGACTGAAGCTTTCTTT. Encoded protein: CASRGGQGKKTEAFF. Together with reference TRBV2 and TRBJ1-1, the CDR3 gives the full variable domain: EPEVTQTPSHQVTQMGQEVILRCVPISNHLYFYWYRQILGQKVEFLVSFYNNEISEKSEIFDDQFSVERPDGSNFTLKIRSTKLEDSAMYFCASRGGQGKKTEAFFGQGTRLTVV.

CDR3 DNA sequence: TGCGCCAGCAGACTGGACTACAATGAGCAGTTCTTC. Its translation is CASRLDYNEQFF. The rearrangement uses TRBV5-1 and TRBJ2-1; D call uncertain. Trimming pared 5 bases from V and 3 bases from J, leaving 6 bases between. This CDR3 comprises 12 residues. Germline values: CDR1 SGHRS, CDR2 YFSETQ.

The genes are TRBV20-1 and TRBJ1-4; D possibly corresponds to TRBD1 (5 bases). Germline V gene data show CDR1 as DFQATT and CDR2 as SNEGSKA (reference sequence). V was trimmed by 6 bases and J by 0 bases, leaving 14 bases between them. The CDR3 runs 15 residues. The CDR3 spells CSAQGPVATNEKLFF. CDR3 DNA sequence: TGCAGTGCCCAGGGTCCAGTCGCAACTAATGAAAAACTGTTTTTT.

This clonotype has just a few counts. V usage is TRBV12-3 or TRBV12-4 and J usage is TRBJ1-1, with unresolved D. This CDR3 has 14 residues. Trimming left V 4 bases short and J 8 bases short, with 17 bases between. CDR3 DNA: TGTGCCAGCAGTTCCGCCCTCGGCCGGAAGGAAGCTTTCTTT. Translated, it gives CASSSALGRKEAFF.